The source of this T cell receptor beta chain is a study of T cells expressing NK-cell markers. Study details: Each TCR beta repertoire originated in sorted T cells that were CD3+CD56+NKG2C+, CD3+CD56+NKG2C- or CD3+CD56-NKG2C+. One of eight sequenced donors was HCMV-seronegative; the other seven were seropositive. Findings of the study overall: The dominant NKG2C+ clonotypes represented roughly 1.0-7.5% of CD8+ T cells in five or six donors. Whether expanded NKG2C+ T cell clones recognized HCMV stayed uncertain.

From the 5' RACE reads, TCRdb lists one entry per CDR3 protein and no DNA. The table for this sample gives about 440,000 distinct CDR3 sequences. Worth noting for this clonotype: Its antigen remains unknown.

This CDR3 contains 19 residues. CDR1 SGHDT and CDR2 YYEEEE come from the germline V gene. Input material: blood T cells: a sorted CD56 or NKG2C T cell subset, CD4+ or CD8+ T cells, or bulk PBMC T cells (not recorded which). The J gene is TRBJ2-1, the V gene TRBV5-6; as DNA is missing, the TRBD2 call by TCRdb cannot be tested. This sequence originates from a woman between 18 and 70 years old in good health. The CDR3 protein is CASSLWEGLAGGGLMEQFF.